The present entry profiles one T cell receptor (beta chain) with its context. What it recognizes is unknown. V gave up 4 bases and J gave up 2 bases, with 10 bases separating them. From germline, CDR1 is SGHDT and CDR2 YYEEEE. The CDR3 consists of 13 residues. The data were taken from a study of T cell repertoires in cytomegalovirus infection. Study background: Through public TCR beta signatures, both CMV infection and matching HLA type were indicated. Whole-study results and caveats: Adding up the frequency of public TCR beta families identified people who carried CMV plus the relevant HLA.

TCRdb reprocessed the reads with MiXCR, giving one entry per CDR3 protein. Here the sample spans hundreds of thousands of distinct CDR3 sequences, roughly 15% being singletons. Sequenced input: PBMCs. This chain links TRBV5-6 with TRBJ2-7, with D tentatively TRBD2 (6 bases). The TCR sequence derives from a human donor in good health (CMV status not recorded). Some clones in this sample may be carry-over from other donors' samples. This CDR3 is CASSGGGAYEQYF. CDR3 DNA: TGTGCCAGCAGCGGTGGCGGGGCCTACGAGCAGTACTTC.